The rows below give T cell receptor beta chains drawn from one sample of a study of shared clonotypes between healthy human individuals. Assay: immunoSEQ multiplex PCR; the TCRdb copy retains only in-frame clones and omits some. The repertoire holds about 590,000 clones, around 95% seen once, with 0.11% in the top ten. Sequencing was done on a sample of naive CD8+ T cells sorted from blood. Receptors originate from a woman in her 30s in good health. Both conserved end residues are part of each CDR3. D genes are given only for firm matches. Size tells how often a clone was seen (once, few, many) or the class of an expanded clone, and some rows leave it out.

CASSLDGNSNQPQHF | TGTGCCAGCAGCTTAGACGGGAATAGCAATCAGCCCCAGCATTTT | 15 | TRBJ1-5 | TRBV11-2 | NA | NA
CASSYSGNEQFF | TGTGCCAGCAGTTACTCAGGCAACGAGCAGTTCTTC | 12 | TRBJ2-1 | TRBV6-6 | NA | NA
CASSLDPSGYYEQYF | TGTGCCAGCAGCTTAGATCCTAGCGGGTACTACGAGCAGTACTTC | 15 | TRBJ2-7 | TRBV11-2 | NA | TRBD2
CASSEGYEQYF | TGTGCCAGCAGTGAAGGGTACGAGCAGTACTTC | 11 | TRBJ2-7 | TRBV6-5 | NA | NA
CASCPRGRPDTQYF | TGTGCCAGCTGTCCCAGGGGGCGCCCAGATACGCAGTATTTT | 14 | TRBJ2-3 | TRBV7-3 | NA | TRBD1
CASSTLGRGHTEAFF | TGTGCCAGCAGTACCTTAGGCAGGGGACACACTGAAGCTTTCTTT | 15 | TRBJ1-1 | TRBV25-1 | NA | NA
CASSSPQGRKGVGDTEAFF | TGTGCCAGCAGCTCGCCCCAGGGACGGAAAGGGGTTGGGGACACTGAAGCTTTCTTT | 19 | TRBJ1-1 | TRBV7-2 | NA | NA
CASSPAGGYFTDTQYF | TGTGCCAGCAGCCCAGCGGGAGGGTACTTCACAGATACGCAGTATTTT | 16 | TRBJ2-3 | TRBV14 | NA | TRBD2
CASSQVDPRADTQYF | TGTGCCAGCAGCCAAGTTGATCCTCGGGCAGATACGCAGTATTTT | 15 | TRBJ2-3 | TRBV4-2 | few | NA
CASSCETRIAGGSNEAFF | TGTGCCAGCAGCTGTGAAACCCGTATCGCAGGAGGGTCAAATGAAGCTTTCTTT | 18 | TRBJ1-1 | TRBV28 | NA | NA
CASSLLGGHGYTF | TGTGCCAGCAGTTTATTGGGGGGCCATGGCTACACCTTC | 13 | TRBJ1-2 | TRBV27 | NA | NA
CASSPIGGALWEQYF | TGTGCCAGCAGTCCGATAGGGGGAGCATTGTGGGAGCAGTACTTC | 15 | TRBJ2-7 | TRBV28 | NA | NA
CATSVAGERDQPQHF | TGTGCCACCAGCGTGGCGGGAGAAAGGGATCAGCCCCAGCATTTT | 15 | TRBJ1-5 | TRBV15 | NA | NA
CASKTSSNEQFF | TGCGCCAGCAAGACTAGCAGCAATGAGCAGTTCTTC | 12 | TRBJ2-1 | TRBV4-1 | once | TRBD2
CASSARDRTAEQYF | TGTGCCAGCAGCGCCCGGGACAGGACCGCCGAGCAGTACTTC | 14 | TRBJ2-7 | TRBV7-6 | NA | TRBD1
CASSYSRDRAYEQYF | TGCGCCAGCAGCTATAGCAGGGACAGGGCCTACGAGCAGTACTTC | 15 | TRBJ2-7 | TRBV5-1 | NA | TRBD1
CASSGQPDYGYTF | TGTGCCAGCAGCGGACAGCCTGACTATGGCTACACCTTC | 13 | TRBJ1-2 | TRBV27 | NA | NA
CATRVQDNTNEKLFF | TGTGCCACAAGAGTACAGGACAACACTAATGAAAAACTGTTTTTT | 15 | TRBJ1-4 | TRBV19 | NA | NA
CASSLWDYQFNEQFF | TGTGCCAGCAGCTTATGGGACTACCAATTCAATGAGCAGTTCTTC | 15 | TRBJ2-1 | TRBV7-2 | NA | TRBD2
CSVIQAGWNEQFF | TGCAGCGTTATTCAAGCGGGATGGAATGAGCAGTTCTTC | 13 | TRBJ2-1 | TRBV29-1 | NA | TRBD2
CASSVPGLAGVYGNEQFF | TGTGCCAGCAGTGTCCCGGGACTAGCGGGAGTATATGGGAATGAGCAGTTCTTC | 18 | TRBJ2-1 | TRBV28 | NA | TRBD2
CASWPLGSGSRNIQYF | TGTGCCAGCTGGCCCTTAGGAAGCGGGAGTCGAAACATTCAGTACTTC | 16 | TRBJ2-4 | TRBV27 | NA | TRBD2
CASSSGTGKPYEQYF | TGTGCCAGCAGCTCCGGGACTGGGAAACCCTACGAGCAGTACTTC | 15 | TRBJ2-7 | TRBV7-9 | NA | NA
CASSSITRLAGGSGEQFF | TGTGCCAGCAGTTCAATCACCCGACTAGCGGGAGGGTCAGGTGAGCAGTTCTTC | 18 | TRBJ2-1 | TRBV27 | NA | TRBD2
CASSRQGAGNTIYF | TGTGCCAGCAGCAGACAGGGGGCTGGAAACACCATATATTTT | 14 | TRBJ1-3 | TRBV7-9 | once | TRBD1
CASSESGGGAGTGELFF | TGTGCCAGCAGTGAATCAGGGGGGGGCGCCGGGACCGGGGAGCTGTTTTTT | 17 | TRBJ2-2 | TRBV25-1 | once | NA
CAWSVLGLEHNEQFF | TGTGCCTGGAGTGTACTCGGACTAGAGCACAATGAGCAGTTCTTC | 15 | TRBJ2-1 | TRBV30 | NA | TRBD2
CASSVGQGRETQYF | TGTGCCAGCAGTGTGGGACAGGGTAGAGAGACCCAGTACTTC | 14 | TRBJ2-5 | TRBV7-9 | NA | TRBD1
CASSDNGAGVGTGELFF | TGTGCCAGCAGTGACAATGGAGCGGGAGTGGGTACCGGGGAGCTGTTTTTT | 17 | TRBJ2-2 | TRBV2 | NA | TRBD2
CASSQDFPLAGGLHEQYF | TGCGCCAGCAGCCAAGATTTCCCCCTAGCGGGAGGTCTCCACGAGCAGTACTTC | 18 | TRBJ2-7 | TRBV4-1 | once | TRBD2
CASSVSWGQATDTQYF | TGCGCCAGCAGTGTCTCATGGGGACAAGCCACAGATACGCAGTATTTT | 16 | TRBJ2-3 | TRBV10-1 | NA | NA
CAGSGTGGYEQYF | TGTGCCGGTTCCGGGACAGGGGGCTACGAGCAGTACTTC | 13 | TRBJ2-7 | TRBV7-9 | once | TRBD1
CAISESAGGISYEQYF | TGTGCCATCAGTGAGTCTGCAGGGGGCATATCCTACGAGCAGTACTTC | 16 | TRBJ2-7 | TRBV10-3 | NA | TRBD1
CASSTPAGHAFF | TGTGCCAGCAGTACTCCTGCAGGGCACGCTTTCTTT | 12 | TRBJ1-1 | TRBV27 | NA | NA
CASSLDRDYYNEQFF | TGTGCCAGCAGCTTAGACCGGGACTACTACAATGAGCAGTTCTTC | 15 | TRBJ2-1 | TRBV7-2 | NA | TRBD2
CASGKTGGNEQFF | TGTGCCAGTGGGAAGACAGGGGGCAATGAGCAGTTCTTC | 13 | TRBJ2-1 | TRBV19 | NA | TRBD1
CASSTSAYEQYF | TGTGCCAGCAGCACGAGCGCCTACGAGCAGTACTTC | 12 | TRBJ2-7 | TRBV11-2 | NA | NA
CSAQGSVSSYNEQFF | TGCAGCGCTCAGGGGTCCGTTAGCTCCTACAATGAGCAGTTCTTC | 15 | TRBJ2-1 | TRBV29-1 | NA | NA
CASSPRTLGCHEQYF | TGCGCCAGCAGTCCGAGAACATTGGGATGCCACGAGCAGTACTTC | 15 | TRBJ2-7 | TRBV23-1 | NA | NA
CASSSRLGSGRTDTQYF | TGTGCCAGCAGCTCACGTCTGGGTAGCGGGAGAACAGATACGCAGTATTTT | 17 | TRBJ2-3 | TRBV5-4 | NA | TRBD2
CAWRGQVSYEQYF | TGTGCCTGGAGGGGACAGGTTTCCTACGAGCAGTACTTC | 13 | TRBJ2-7 | TRBV30 | NA | TRBD1
CASSLEHRAYEQYF | TGTGCCAGCAGCTTAGAGCATAGAGCCTACGAGCAGTACTTC | 14 | TRBJ2-7 | TRBV7-6 | NA | NA
CASSGAWSEREQYF | TGTGCCAGCAGTGGCGCCTGGTCTGAACGCGAGCAGTACTTC | 14 | TRBJ2-7 | TRBV2 | NA | NA
CATSRDRASGSQGEQFF | TGTGCCACCAGCAGAGATAGGGCTAGCGGGAGTCAGGGTGAGCAGTTCTTC | 17 | TRBJ2-1 | TRBV15 | NA | TRBD2
CASSLRLTGGRITSYEQYF | TGCGCCAGCAGCCTTAGACTGACAGGGGGCCGGATCACCTCCTACGAGCAGTACTTC | 19 | TRBJ2-7 | TRBV4-1 | NA | TRBD1
CASSQGLETQYF | TGCGCCAGCAGCCAAGGCCTGGAGACCCAGTACTTC | 12 | TRBJ2-5 | TRBV4-1 | NA | NA
CASSIVRAGNQPQHF | TGTGCCAGTAGTATAGTAAGAGCGGGCAATCAGCCCCAGCATTTT | 15 | TRBJ1-5 | TRBV19 | NA | NA
CASSQIGRGKAFF | TGCGCCAGCAGCCAGATAGGGAGAGGAAAAGCTTTCTTT | 13 | TRBJ1-1 | TRBV4-1 | NA | NA
CASSVVLAGGTDTQYF | TGTGCCAGCAGCGTAGTTCTGGCGGGAGGCACAGATACGCAGTATTTT | 16 | TRBJ2-3 | TRBV9 | NA | TRBD2
CASSQDSRGNEQYF | TGCGCCAGCAGCCAAGATTCCAGGGGGAACGAGCAGTACTTC | 14 | TRBJ2-7 | TRBV4-1 | NA | TRBD1
CASSLVAGGYEQYF | TGTGCCAGCAGCTTAGTCGCGGGGGGGTACGAGCAGTACTTC | 14 | TRBJ2-7 | TRBV7-8 | NA | TRBD2
CASSFKKLLAGPRSYF | TGTGCCAGCAGTTTCAAGAAGCTACTAGCGGGCCCCCGCTCGTACTTC | 16 | TRBJ2-7 | TRBV28 | NA | TRBD2
CASSFLRGMDEQYF | TGTGCCAGCAGTTTCTTGAGGGGGATGGACGAGCAGTACTTC | 14 | TRBJ2-7 | TRBV27 | NA | NA
CASSWVATSMDGYTF | TGCGCCAGCAGCTGGGTAGCGACCTCTATGGATGGCTACACCTTC | 15 | TRBJ1-2 | TRBV5-1 | NA | NA
CASSLTSSLSNQPQHF | TGTGCCAGCAGCTTGACTTCGTCCCTTAGCAATCAGCCCCAGCATTTT | 16 | TRBJ1-5 | TRBV5-6 | NA | NA